The next 14 T cell receptor beta chains were all read from a single sample in a study of Graves' ophthalmopathy and Graves' hyperthyroidism. RNA served as the template for amplifying TCR beta CDR3 regions. Second-round multiplex PCR followed a first-round RT-PCR using HTBI primers. MiXCR was run by TCRdb on the multiplex PCR reads, yielding one entry per CDR3 protein. The sample has hundreds of thousands of distinct CDR3 sequences; roughly 39% are singletons. Sequenced material: peripheral blood. All receptors come from an adult man with Graves' ophthalmopathy.

In this sample, this clonotype turned up once. V is TRBV2 and J is TRBJ1-2, with 8 bases matching TRBD1. Germline values: CDR1 SNHLY, CDR2 FYNNEI. The J segment lost 12 bases and the V segment lost 8 bases, leaving 17 bases of the junction unmatched. The CDR3 is made up of 14 amino acids. The CDR3 sequence is CASQAGQGAAGDTF. CDR3 bases: TGTGCCAGCCAAGCGGGGCAGGGGGCCGCTGGTGACACCTTC. Full variable domain (missing parts from reference TRBV2 and TRBJ1-2): EPEVTQTPSHQVTQMGQEVILRCVPISNHLYFYWYRQILGQKVEFLVSFYNNEISEKSEIFDDQFSVERPDGSNFTLKIRSTKLEDSAMYFCASQAGQGAAGDTFGSGTRLTVV.

This clonotype has ten or more counts. The rearrangement links TRBV5-1 to TRBJ2-7; 10 positions match TRBD1. This CDR3 contains 14 residues. CDR1 is SGHRS and CDR2 is YFSETQ in the germline V gene. J lost 2 bases, V lost 4 bases, and 3 bases had no gene match. In DNA form, the CDR3 reads TGCGCCAGCAGCCGAGGGACAGGGGCCTACGAGCAGTACTTC. Protein sequence: CASSRGTGAYEQYF.

The sample holds a few counts of this clonotype. The gene calls are TRBV12-3 or TRBV12-4 and TRBJ2-5, with no clear D. The CDR3 is 14 amino acids. V lost 4 bases and J lost 6, with 15 bases in between. In DNA form, the CDR3 reads TGTGCCAGCAGTTCTGTGGGCCCGAGCCAGACCCAGTACTTC. Its protein product is CASSSVGPSQTQYF.

The sample holds one count of this clonotype. This chain connects TRBV29-1 to TRBJ1-6; 8 nucleotides match TRBD1. J gave up 3 bases and V 4 bases, and 2 bases lay outside the gene matches. Germline-derived CDR1 and CDR2 are SQVTM and ANQGSEA. This CDR3 spans 14 amino acids. CDR3 DNA sequence: TGCAGCGTTGCGGGACAGGACTATAATTCACCCCTCCACTTT. Its translation: CSVAGQDYNSPLHF.

The gene calls are TRBV25-1 and TRBJ1-5; 8 bases align to TRBD1. CDR3 length: 18 amino acids. Trimming at V came to 6 bases and at J to 0 bases, leaving 13 bases not matched to a gene. Germline CDR1 is MGHDK and CDR2 is SYGVNS. CDR3 nucleotides: TGTGCCAGCAGCCTATACCCCGGACAGGGTCATAGCAATCAGCCCCAGCATTTT. Residues: CASSLYPGQGHSNQPQHF.

V is TRBV5-4 and J is TRBJ1-2; TRBD1 agrees at 7 bases. CDR1 SGHNT and CDR2 YYREEE come from the germline V gene (reference sequence). This CDR3 is built from 14 residues. The J segment lost 3 bases and the V segment lost 4 bases, leaving 6 bases of the junction unmatched. CDR3 protein: CASSTRQGDYGYTF. CDR3 in DNA: TGTGCCAGCAGCACACGACAGGGTGACTATGGCTACACCTTC.

The V call is TRBV12-3 or TRBV12-4, the J call TRBJ1-1; possible D gene TRBD1, 6 bases. CDR3 length: 12 residues. CDR3 loop: CASGFRGTEAFF. As DNA, the CDR3 is TGTGCTAGTGGTTTCAGGGGCACTGAAGCTTTCTTT.

This chain joins TRBV7-2 and TRBJ2-2; perhaps TRBD2 as D (5 bases). Germline V CDR1 and CDR2: SGHTA, FQGNSA. The CDR3 has 12 residues. V lost 5 bases to trimming and J lost 7 bases, with 8 bases between them. CDR3 sequence reads: CASSTRDGELFF. The CDR3, as DNA: TGTGCCAGCAGCACCCGGGACGGGGAGCTGTTTTTT.

This clonotype was detected only a few times. The V call is TRBV12-3 or TRBV12-4, the J call TRBJ1-2; possible D gene TRBD1, 5 bases. The CDR3 contains 13 residues. The DNA of the CDR3 is TGTGCTAGTGGTTTGGGACCTTACTATGGCTACACCTTC. It encodes CASGLGPYYGYTF.

At least ten counts were recorded for this clonotype. V gene TRBV25-1 combines with J gene TRBJ1-4, with 8 bases lining up with TRBD1. CDR3 length equals 16 residues. Trimming at V came to 3 bases and at J to 15 bases, leaving 18 bases not matched to a gene. Germline lookup yields CDR1 MGHDK and CDR2 SYGVNS. CDR3 region: CASSEEGTGRFRSMFF. The CDR3 DNA reads as TGTGCCAGCAGTGAGGAGGGGACAGGTCGATTCCGGTCGATGTTTTTT.

In its sample, this clonotype was seen many times. The genes are TRBV24-1 and TRBJ1-1, with no clear D. The CDR3 has 13 residues. From germline, CDR1 is KGHDR and CDR2 SFDVKD. The V gene lost 5 bases and the J gene lost 1 base, with 7 bases spanning the gap. The CDR3, as DNA: TGTGCCACCAGTGGATCTAGGAACACTGAAGCTTTCTTT. Translated: CATSGSRNTEAFF.

This clonotype appeared many times. The rearrangement joins TRBV20-1 to TRBJ2-7; either TRBD1 or TRBD2 may supply D (5 bases each). The CDR3 is 13 amino acids. V was trimmed by 5 bases and J by 3 bases, leaving 14 bases between them. The germline V gene has CDR1 DFQATT and CDR2 SNEGSKA (reference sequence). CDR3 bases: TGCAGTGCTCGAGGACTCAGGGTCTACGAGCAGTACTTC. It translates to CSARGLRVYEQYF.

With respect to this clonotype: Possible read error: a much larger clone is one base away. This chain connects TRBV7-9 to TRBJ1-1; the match to TRBD1 covers 11 bases. CDR3 length: 17 residues. Germline-derived CDR1 and CDR2 are SEHNR and FQNEAQ (reference sequence). CDR3 sequence: CANSLVRTGGRNTEAFF. In nucleotides, the CDR3 is TGTGCCAACAGCTTAGTTCGGACAGGGGGCAGGAACACTGAAGCTTTCTTT.

The J gene is TRBJ2-7, the V gene TRBV3-1; a possible D gene is TRBD2 (5 bases). CDR1 LGHDT and CDR2 YNNKEL come from the germline V gene (reference sequence). The CDR3 extends over 14 amino acids. Deletions cut 5 bases from V and 0 bases from J, with 11 bases between. The CDR3 loop is CASSSRADSYEQYF. CDR3 coding DNA: TGTGCCAGCAGCTCCCGAGCGGACTCCTACGAGCAGTACTTC.